The present TCR beta chain was sequenced within a study of technical replicates of blood from several donors. Clones were sequenced by immunoSEQ multiplex PCR, and TCRdb holds only the in-frame ones, with some missing. The sample shows 75,000 to 100,000 clones, about 94% of them seen only once. CDR1 and CDR2 from the germline V gene are LNHNV and YYDKDF (reference sequence). The length of the CDR3 is 16 residues. With 0 bases removed from V and 7 bases from J, the gap between germline ends came to 19 bases. V gene TRBV15 combines with J gene TRBJ2-7; TRBD1 might be the D (6 bases). Sequencing input: T cells isolated from PBMCs. The receptor comes from a human donor in good health. CDR3 protein: CATSRDGLTGLDEQYF. CDR3 DNA: TGTGCCACCAGCAGAGATGGTCTAACAGGGTTAGATGAGCAGTACTTC.